This TCR beta chain was sequenced in a study of cytomegalovirus exposure and HLA in healthy donors. Study-level points and caveats: High sensitivity and specificity were reportedly achieved when the classifier diagnosed cytomegalovirus status. According to the study, roughly 160 TCR beta chains were cytomegalovirus-associated.

TCRdb's table, derived via immunoSEQ multiplex PCR, lists solely in-frame clones and lacks some. This sample has roughly 150,000 clones; 86% occur once, and the top ten carry around 6%. Comment on this clone: What it binds is unknown.

CDR3 length: 19 amino acids. Per the germline V gene, CDR1 is SEHNR and CDR2 is FQNEAQ (reference sequence). Trimming took 3 bases from V and 4 from J, leaving 25 bases between them. This sequence originates from a woman aged 25 to 39 in good health and CMV-seronegative. Sample: PBMCs. V usage is TRBV7-9 and J usage is TRBJ2-4; D tentatively fits TRBD1 or TRBD2 (5 bases each). CDR3 in DNA: TGTGCCAGCAGCTTTCAGGTTTGGGGGACGGAAAGAGGAAAAAACATTCAGTACTTC. Translating gives CASSFQVWGTERGKNIQYF. Together with reference TRBV7-9 and TRBJ2-4, the CDR3 gives the full variable domain: DTGVSQNPRHKITKRGQNVTFRCDPISEHNRLYWYRQTLGQGPEFLTYFQNEAQLEKSRLLSDRFSAERPKGSFSTLEIQRTEQGDSAMYLCASSFQVWGTERGKNIQYFGAGTRLSVL.